These 10 T cell receptor beta chains came from one sample sequenced in a study of T cells in Graves' hyperthyroidism and ophthalmopathy (dated by TCRdb to the late 2010s). Preparation of the library involved multiplex PCR. Sequenced on an Illumina HiSeq 2000. The TCR beta CDR3 regions were amplified from RNA transcripts. For the first round of RT-PCR on the TCR CDR3, the HTBI primer set was used together with the Qiagen OneStep RT-PCR kit. Using fastp trimming at Q25 and MiXCR clonotype assembly, TCRdb reanalyzed the public sequencing data and kept in-frame beta chains. Rows merge per CDR3 protein into single entries with the most common DNA and genes. The sample has about 360,000 distinct CDR3 sequences on record, about 12% of them singletons. Jointly, the top ten make up 9% to 9.5% of the sample. Sequencing used blood. Receptor source: a young woman with Graves' hyperthyroidism.

This clonotype was counted many times. The rearrangement joins TRBV20-1 to TRBJ2-5; TRBD1 might be the D (6 bases). V shed 6 bases and J shed 5 bases, with 10 bases lying between them. Germline V lookup: CDR1 DFQATT, CDR2 SNEGSKA (reference sequence). CDR3 length equals 11 residues. The CDR3 here is CSAHRDETQYF. CDR3 DNA sequence: TGCAGTGCACACAGGGACGAGACCCAGTACTTC.

This sequence joins TRBV19 and TRBJ2-7, with D unresolved. Germline V gene lookup returns CDR1 LNHDA and CDR2 SQIVND (reference sequence). The CDR3 sequence is 13 residues long. V lost 6 bases, J lost 2 bases, and 11 bases lay in between. The CDR3 DNA follows: TGTGCCAGTAGAGGCACTCTACCCTACGAGCAGTACTTC. This encodes CASRGTLPYEQYF.

This clonotype has at least ten counts. The chain employs TRBV27 and TRBJ1-1; no definite D call. The CDR3 covers 14 residues. Per germline, CDR1 MNHEY and CDR2 SMNVEV (reference sequence). V lost 4 bases and J lost 6, with 15 bases in between. CDR3 coding DNA: TGTGCCAGCAGTTCTCAGGCCCCGAGGGCTGAAGCTTTCTTT. It yields the protein CASSSQAPRAEAFF.

This clonotype was observed many times. The DNA of the CDR3 is TGCGCCAGCAGCCAAACCCACGGGGCGGGAGGTGTGCGCGAGCAGTACTTC. This encodes CASSQTHGAGGVREQYF. The chain links TRBV4-3 to TRBJ2-7; 8 positions agree with TRBD2. Germline V gives CDR1 LGHNA, CDR2 YSLEER. This CDR3 spans 17 amino acids. V was pared by 2 bases and J by 6 bases, with 15 bases of the junction left unmatched.

This clonotype was counted ten times or more. J is TRBJ2-1 and V is TRBV29-1, with D perhaps TRBD2 (7 bases). The ends were cut back, 4 bases at V and 2 bases at J, with 18 bases in the middle. This CDR3 spans 16 amino acids. Germline CDR1 is SQVTM and CDR2 is ANQGSEA. The CDR3 sequence: CSVGGGAGVTYNEQFF. The CDR3, as DNA: TGCAGCGTTGGGGGGGGCGCCGGGGTGACCTACAATGAGCAGTTCTTC.

The rearrangement joins TRBV7-8 to TRBJ1-2; 7 bases line up with TRBD1. The CDR3 length is 13 residues. The junction had 5 bases not matched to a gene; V was cut back by 6 bases and J by 4 bases. Germline V gene lookup returns CDR1 SGHVS and CDR2 FQNEAQ. In nucleotides, the CDR3 is TGTGCCAGCAGTCCATGGACAGGCTATGGCTACACCTTC. Its protein product is CASSPWTGYGYTF.

CDR3 sequence (DNA): TGCAGTGCTAGAGAGGACCTAGAGAGTTCACCCCTCCACTTT. Amino acid sequence: CSAREDLESSPLHF. The chain couples TRBV20-1 to TRBJ1-6; no clear D gene. The germline V gene has CDR1 DFQATT and CDR2 SNEGSKA (reference sequence). This CDR3 is 14 amino acids long. V shed 0 bases and J shed 9 bases, with 12 bases lying between them.

The chain is built from TRBV18 and TRBJ1-3, with TRBD1 identical over 9 bases. J was trimmed by 0 bases and V by 6 bases; bases with no gene match: 3. The CDR3 totals 15 residues. CDR1 is KGHSH and CDR2 is LQKENI in the germline V gene. The CDR3 nucleotides read TGTGCCAGCTCCGCGGACAGGGGCTCTGGAAACACCATATATTTT. It is translated as CASSADRGSGNTIYF. Looking up the rest from reference TRBV18 and TRBJ1-3 gives the full variable domain: NAGVMQNPRHLVRRRGQEARLRCSPMKGHSHVYWYRQLPEEGLKFMVYLQKENIIDESGMPKERFSAEFPKEGPSILRIQQVVRGDSAAYFCASSADRGSGNTIYFGEGSWLTVV.

The chain is built from TRBV7-8 and TRBJ1-6; a weak D match, TRBD1 (5 bases). From germline, CDR1 is SGHVS and CDR2 FQNEAQ. The germline V and J ends were trimmed by 2 bases and 5 bases, with 19 bases remaining between them. The CDR3 consists of 18 residues. The CDR3 protein is CASSLTPGRSSDNSPLHF. DNA of the CDR3: TGTGCCAGCAGCTTAACGCCAGGGAGAAGTTCGGATAATTCACCCCTCCACTTT.

This clonotype was counted at least ten times. V usage is TRBV4-1 and J usage is TRBJ2-5, with D tentatively TRBD1 (6 bases). The CDR3 consists of 14 residues. Germline V gene sequence: CDR1 MGHRA, CDR2 YSYEKL. The ends were cut back, 4 bases at V and 2 bases at J, with 11 bases in the middle. The CDR3 coding sequence is TGCGCCAGCAGCCCCTCGGGACAACAAGAGACCCAGTACTTC. Amino acid sequence: CASSPSGQQETQYF.